This TCR beta chain was captured in a study of blood T cell repertoires in COVID-19. The V gene lost 8 bases and the J gene lost 2 bases, with 16 bases spanning the gap. CDR1 is MDHEN and CDR2 is SYDVKM in the germline V gene. This CDR3 is built from 15 residues. This table comes from immunoSEQ multiplex PCR, and its TCRdb copy is limited to in-frame clones, with some not included. The data contain about 250,000 clones, 88% of them singletons. The clonotype was recovered from a woman between 40 and 55 years old who had recovered from COVID-19. Sequencing input: peripheral blood. The V gene is TRBV28, the J gene TRBJ1-3; D gene unclear. The CDR3 reads CASGPRGSAGNTIYF. The CDR3 DNA reads as TGTGCCAGCGGCCCCCGGGGTTCTGCTGGAAACACCATATATTTT.